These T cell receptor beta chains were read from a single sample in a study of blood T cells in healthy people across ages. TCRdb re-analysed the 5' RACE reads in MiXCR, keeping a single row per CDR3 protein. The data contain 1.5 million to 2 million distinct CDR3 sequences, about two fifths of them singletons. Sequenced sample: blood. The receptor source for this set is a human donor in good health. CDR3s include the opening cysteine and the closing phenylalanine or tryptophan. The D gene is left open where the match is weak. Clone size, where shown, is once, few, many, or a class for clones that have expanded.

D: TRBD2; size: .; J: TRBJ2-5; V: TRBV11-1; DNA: TGTGCCAGCAGGTCATCGGGACTAGAGGACTCGGGGCAGTACTTC; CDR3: CASRSSGLEDSGQYF
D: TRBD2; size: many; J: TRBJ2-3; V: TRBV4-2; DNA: TGCGCCAGCAGCCAAGATCCCAGCGGGGGGACAGATACGCAGTATTTT; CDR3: CASSQDPSGGTDTQYF
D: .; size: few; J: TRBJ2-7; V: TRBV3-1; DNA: TGTGCCAGCAGCCGCCGACTAGGTGAGGGTTACGAGCAGTACTTC; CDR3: CASSRRLGEGYEQYF
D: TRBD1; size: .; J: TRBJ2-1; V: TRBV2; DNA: TGTGCCCGCAGCCGGGACAGGGTAGTTAATGAGCAGTTCTTC; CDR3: CARSRDRVVNEQFF
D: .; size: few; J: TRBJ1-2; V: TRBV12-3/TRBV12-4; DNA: TGTGCCAGCAACTCAGGTTACTATGGCTACACCTTC; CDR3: CASNSGYYGYTF
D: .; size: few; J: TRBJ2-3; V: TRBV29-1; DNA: TGCAGCGCTGGGGGTTCAGCAGGGCCAGATACGCAGTATTTT; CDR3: CSAGGSAGPDTQYF
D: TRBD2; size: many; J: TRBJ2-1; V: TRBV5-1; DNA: TGCGCCAGCATGGTAGCGGGGGACGCCAATGAGCAGTTCTTC; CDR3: CASMVAGDANEQFF
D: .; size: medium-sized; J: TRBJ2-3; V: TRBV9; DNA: TGTGCCAGCAGTGTCGGAGGGGCTAGCACAGATACGCAGTATTTT; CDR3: CASSVGGASTDTQYF
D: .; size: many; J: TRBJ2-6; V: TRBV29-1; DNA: TGCAGCGTTGATGAAGGTACTGGGGCCAACGTCCTGACTTTC; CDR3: CSVDEGTGANVLTF
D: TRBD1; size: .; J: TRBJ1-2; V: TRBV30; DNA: TGTGCCTGGGGACAGGGTTATTTTGGCTACACCTTC; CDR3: CAWGQGYFGYTF
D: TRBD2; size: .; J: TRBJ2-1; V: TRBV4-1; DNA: TGCGCCAGCAGCCAACCTACTAGCGGACGATCCCCCCGGGCTCCTGAGCAGTTCTTC; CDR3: CASSQPTSGRSPRAPEQFF
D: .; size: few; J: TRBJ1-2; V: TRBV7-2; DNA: TGTGCCAGCAGCTTTTCGAACGAAAACTATGGCTACACCTTC; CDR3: CASSFSNENYGYTF
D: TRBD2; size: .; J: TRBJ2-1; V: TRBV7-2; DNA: TGTGCCAGCAGCTTAGTAGTAAGCGGGGGGGCCGATGAGCAGTTCTTC; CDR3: CASSLVVSGGADEQFF
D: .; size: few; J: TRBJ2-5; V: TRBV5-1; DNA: TGTGCCAGCAGCTTAGAATCGGGCGAAGAGACCCAGTACTTC; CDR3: CASSLESGEETQYF
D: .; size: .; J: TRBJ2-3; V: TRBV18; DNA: TGTGCCAGCTCACCACCGAAAGGTGAGGGGGCAGATACGCAGTATTTT; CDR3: CASSPPKGEGADTQYF
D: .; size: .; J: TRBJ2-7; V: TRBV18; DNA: TGTGCCAGCTCACCGAGGGACATCTCCTTGGACGAGCAGTACTTC; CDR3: CASSPRDISLDEQYF
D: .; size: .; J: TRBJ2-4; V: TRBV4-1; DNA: TGCACCAGCAGCCGTTCCGGGGAAAACATTCAGTACTTC; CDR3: CTSSRSGENIQYF
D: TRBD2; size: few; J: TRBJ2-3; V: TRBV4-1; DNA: TGCGCCAGCAGCCAAACCGCCGGGGGGGCCCCGTGGTATTTT; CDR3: CASSQTAGGAPWYF
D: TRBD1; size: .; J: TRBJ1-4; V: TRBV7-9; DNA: TGTGCCAGCAGCTCGCCGACAGGGGCTAATGAAAAACTGTTTTTT; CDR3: CASSSPTGANEKLFF
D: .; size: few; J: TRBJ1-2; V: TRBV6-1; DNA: TGTGCCAGCAGTCCCTGGGGTACTAACTATGGCTACACCTTC; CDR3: CASSPWGTNYGYTF
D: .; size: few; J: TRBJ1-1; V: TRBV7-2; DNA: TGTGCCAGCAGCTCCGGACAGTTACTTGAAGCTTTCTTT; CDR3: CASSSGQLLEAFF
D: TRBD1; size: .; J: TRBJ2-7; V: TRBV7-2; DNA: TGTGTCAGCAGCGACATGGGACAGAATCTCTACGAGCAGTACTTC; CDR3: CVSSDMGQNLYEQYF
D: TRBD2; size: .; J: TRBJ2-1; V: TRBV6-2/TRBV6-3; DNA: TGTGCCAGCAGTTCCGAGCGGGGGGGGCGGAATGAGCAGTTCTTC; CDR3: CASSSERGGRNEQFF
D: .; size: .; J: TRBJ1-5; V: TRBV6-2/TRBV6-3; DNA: TGTGCCAGCAGCTACATTAGCAATCAGCCCCAGCATTTT; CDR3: CASSYISNQPQHF
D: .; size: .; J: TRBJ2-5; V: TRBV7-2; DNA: TGTGCCAGCAGCTTGTATGGGACGTCGGGGGAGCAGTACTTC; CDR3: CASSLYGTSGEQYF
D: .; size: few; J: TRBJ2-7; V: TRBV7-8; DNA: TGTGCCAGCAGCTTAGCTGGTCCAGCGATGAGCTCCTACGAGCAGTACTTC; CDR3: CASSLAGPAMSSYEQYF
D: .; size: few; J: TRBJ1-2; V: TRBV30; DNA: TGTGCCTGGAGGCTAGACAGCTATGGCTACACCTTC; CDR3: CAWRLDSYGYTF
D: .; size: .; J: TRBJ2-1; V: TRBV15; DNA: TGTGCCTCCAGCAGAGGCGGGCTAGCGCTCCCCAATGAGCAGTTCTTC; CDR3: CASSRGGLALPNEQFF
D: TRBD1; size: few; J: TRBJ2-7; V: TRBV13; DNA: TGTGCCAGCAGCATATACAGGGGGTTCGAGCAGTACTTC; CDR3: CASSIYRGFEQYF
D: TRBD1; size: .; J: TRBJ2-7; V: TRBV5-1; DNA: TGCGCCAGCAGCTGGGACAGGGAGGGTTTCGAGCAGTACTTC; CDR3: CASSWDREGFEQYF
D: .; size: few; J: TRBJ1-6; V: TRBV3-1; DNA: TGTGCCAGCAATACCTGGCAGGGGTATAATTCACCCCTCCACTTT; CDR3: CASNTWQGYNSPLHF
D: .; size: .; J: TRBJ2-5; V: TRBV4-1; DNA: TGCGCCAGCAGCCAACACCAGGACCAAGAGACCCAGTACTTC; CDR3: CASSQHQDQETQYF
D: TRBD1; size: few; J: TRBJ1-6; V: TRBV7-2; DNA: TGTGCCAGCAGCACCGGACAGGGCTACAGATATAATTCACCCCTCCACTTT; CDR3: CASSTGQGYRYNSPLHF